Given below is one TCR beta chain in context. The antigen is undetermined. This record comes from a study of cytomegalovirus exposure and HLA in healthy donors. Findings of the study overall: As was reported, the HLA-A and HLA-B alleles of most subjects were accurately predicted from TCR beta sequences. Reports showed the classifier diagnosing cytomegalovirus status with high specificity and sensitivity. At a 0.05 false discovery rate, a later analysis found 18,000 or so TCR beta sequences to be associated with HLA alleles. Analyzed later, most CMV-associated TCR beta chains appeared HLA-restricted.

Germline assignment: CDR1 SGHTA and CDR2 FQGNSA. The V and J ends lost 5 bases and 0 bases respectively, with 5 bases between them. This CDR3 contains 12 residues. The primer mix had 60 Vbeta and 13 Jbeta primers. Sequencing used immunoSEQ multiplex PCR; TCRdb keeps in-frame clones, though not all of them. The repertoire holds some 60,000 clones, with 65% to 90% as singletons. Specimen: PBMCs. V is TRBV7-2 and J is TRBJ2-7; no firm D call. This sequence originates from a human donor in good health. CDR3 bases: TGTGCCAGCAGCCACGGCTCCTACGAGCAGTACTTC. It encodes CASSHGSYEQYF. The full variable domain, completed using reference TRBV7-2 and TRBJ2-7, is GAGVSQSPSNKVTEKGKDVELRCDPISGHTALYWYRQSLGQGLEFLIYFQGNSAPDKSGLPSDRFSAERTGGSVSTLTIQRTQQEDSAVYLCASSHGSYEQYFGPGTRLTVT.